This T cell receptor beta chain was retrieved from a study of human T cells and chemical hapten exposure. Study overall: Weekly diphenylcyclopropenone doses were given to patients' scalps across the approximately 22-week study. After 6 days, upper back 0.01% DPC patch tests were scored.

TCRdb ran MiXCR on the RACE reads and lists one entry per CDR3 protein. The sample lists some 180,000 distinct CDR3 sequences, about 20% occurring once. CDR1 and CDR2 from the germline V gene are SGDLS and YYNGEE. V was trimmed by 4 bases and J by 2 bases, leaving 10 bases between them. This CDR3 contains 14 residues. The time point was: patch test 1, 2 weeks after DPC sensitization. As for treatment: therapeutic diphenylcyclopropenone sensitization with weekly scalp DPC. Total RNA was isolated from unfractionated whole blood. This clonotype was seen a few times. This rearrangement joins TRBV9 to TRBJ2-1; tentatively, D is TRBD2 (5 bases). This TCR was recovered from a woman between 45 and 65 years old with alopecia areata. Some clones in this sample may be carry-over from other donors' samples. Specimen: whole blood, collected in connection with sensitization to the hapten diphenylcyclopropenone (DPC). Written as DNA, the CDR3 is TGTGCCAGCAGCTTAAGCGGAGCCTACAATGAGCAGTTCTTC. Protein: CASSLSGAYNEQFF.